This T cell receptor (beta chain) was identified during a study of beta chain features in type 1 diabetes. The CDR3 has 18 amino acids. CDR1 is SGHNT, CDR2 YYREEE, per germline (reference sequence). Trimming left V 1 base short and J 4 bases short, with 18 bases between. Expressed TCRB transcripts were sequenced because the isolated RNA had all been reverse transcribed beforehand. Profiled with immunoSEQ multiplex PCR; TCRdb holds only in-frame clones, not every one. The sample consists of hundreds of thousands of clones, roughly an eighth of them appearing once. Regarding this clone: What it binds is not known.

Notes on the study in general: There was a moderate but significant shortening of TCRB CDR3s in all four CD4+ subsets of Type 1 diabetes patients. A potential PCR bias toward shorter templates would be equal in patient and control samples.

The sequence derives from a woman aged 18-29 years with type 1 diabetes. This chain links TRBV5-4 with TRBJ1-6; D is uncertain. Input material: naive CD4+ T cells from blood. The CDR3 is CASSLRGSPSAYNSPLHF. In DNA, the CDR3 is TGTGCCAGCAGCTTGAGAGGCAGCCCGTCAGCTTATAATTCACCCCTCCACTTT.